The TCR beta chain under discussion was sequenced for a study of blood T cell repertoires in COVID-19. At the level of the study: From the United States, Italy and Spain came samples of acute and convalescent COVID-19. PBMCs, B-cell-depleted T cells, or T cells provided the cDNA or gDNA that made up the material.

Germline lookup yields CDR1 SGHAT and CDR2 FQNNGV. CDR3 length: 15 amino acids. Between the trimmed V and J ends, which lost 2 bases and 2 bases, there was a span of 10 bases. Per the authors' pipeline: Estimated nucleated cell counts came from reference gene primer amplification. Profiled with immunoSEQ multiplex PCR; TCRdb holds only in-frame clones, not every one. V and J calls plus clone size are reproduced from that table; the DNA served to infer D and trimming. The sample gives 500,000 to 600,000 clones, about 89% of which show up once; around 8% is in the top ten. Sequenced material: peripheral blood. The chain carries TRBV11-2 and TRBJ2-1; perhaps TRBD1 as D (5 bases). The sequence derives from a woman aged 45-65 years with COVID-19, enrolled during active disease. CDR3 DNA sequence: TGTGCCAGCAGCTTATCAGGGTTGCCCTACAATGAGCAGTTCTTC. As protein: CASSLSGLPYNEQFF.